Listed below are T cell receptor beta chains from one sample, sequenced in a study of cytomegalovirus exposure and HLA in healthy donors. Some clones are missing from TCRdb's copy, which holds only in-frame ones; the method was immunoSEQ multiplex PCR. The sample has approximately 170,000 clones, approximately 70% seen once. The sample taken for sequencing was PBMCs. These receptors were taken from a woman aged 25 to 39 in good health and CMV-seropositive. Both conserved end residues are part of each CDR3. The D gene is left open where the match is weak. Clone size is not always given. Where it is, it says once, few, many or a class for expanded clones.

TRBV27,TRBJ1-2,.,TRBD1,TGTGCCAGCAGTTTAAACTGGCAGGGGGTACATAGCTACACCTTC,CASSLNWQGVHSYTF
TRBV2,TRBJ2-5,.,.,TGTGCCAGCAGTGAGAGGACCGGAGGAGAGACCCAGTACTTC,CASSERTGGETQYF
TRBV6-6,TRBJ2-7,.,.,TGTGCCAGCAGTTACACTGGTGGCTCCTACGAGCAGTACTTC,CASSYTGGSYEQYF
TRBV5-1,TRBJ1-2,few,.,TGCGCCAGCAGCTTGGGGGAGGGTCCCTATGGCTACACCTTC,CASSLGEGPYGYTF
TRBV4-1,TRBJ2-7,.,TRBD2,TGCGCCAGCAGCCAACCGGGACTAGCGGCCTACGAGCAGTACTTC,CASSQPGLAAYEQYF
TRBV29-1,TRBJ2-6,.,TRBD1,TGCAGCGTGTCCGGGACAGGGAGTTCTTCTGGGGCCAACGTCCTGACTTTC,CSVSGTGSSSGANVLTF
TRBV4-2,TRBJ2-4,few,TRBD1,TGTGCCAGCGGAGGGACAGGGGGCCTAGCCAAAAACATTCAGTACTTC,CASGGTGGLAKNIQYF
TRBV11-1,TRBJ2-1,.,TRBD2,TGTGCCAGCACCATCGGTAGCGGGGGGTCCTACAATGAGCAGTTCTTC,CASTIGSGGSYNEQFF
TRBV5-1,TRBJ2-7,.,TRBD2,TGCGCCAGCAGCTTGGGGGGGGGCGAGCAGTACTTC,CASSLGGGEQYF
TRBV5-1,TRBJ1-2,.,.,TGCGCCAGCAGCTTAGAAGGGGTCAACTATGGCTACACCTTC,CASSLEGVNYGYTF
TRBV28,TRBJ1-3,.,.,TGTGCCAGCAGTCTGCGACAGGAGGCACGGAACACCATATATTTT,CASSLRQEARNTIYF
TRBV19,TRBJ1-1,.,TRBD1,TGTGCCAGTAGACAGGGGGCCACTGAAGCTTTCTTT,CASRQGATEAFF
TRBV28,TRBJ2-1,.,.,TGTGCCAGCAGTTTGAGGAATGAGCAGTTCTTC,CASSLRNEQFF
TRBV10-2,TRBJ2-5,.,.,TGCGCCAGCAGGGACTACCCCTCCCAAGAGACCCAGTACTTC,CASRDYPSQETQYF
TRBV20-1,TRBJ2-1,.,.,TGCAGTGCTCTACGCAATGAGCAGTTCTTC,CSALRNEQFF
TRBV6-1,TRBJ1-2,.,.,TGTGCCAGCAGTGAAGGACTCCCCGAGATCTATGGCTACACCTTC,CASSEGLPEIYGYTF
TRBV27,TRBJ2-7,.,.,TGTGCCAGCAGTTTCGCGGGACTGAGGGACTACGAGCAGTACTTC,CASSFAGLRDYEQYF
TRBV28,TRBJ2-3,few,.,TGTGCCAGCAAAACCGACGGGATCACAGATACGCAGTATTTT,CASKTDGITDTQYF
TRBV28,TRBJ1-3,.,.,TGTGCCAGCAGTTTTAGGCAGGCAAACACCATATATTTT,CASSFRQANTIYF
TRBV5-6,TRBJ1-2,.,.,TGTGCCAGCAGCTTGCGGGGGGCGCGTGGCTACACCTTC,CASSLRGARGYTF
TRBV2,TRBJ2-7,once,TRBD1,TGTGCCAGCAGTGATTTCGATGGGACAGGGGTAGGGGAGCAGTACTTC,CASSDFDGTGVGEQYF
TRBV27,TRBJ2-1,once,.,TGTGCCAGCAGCTTCTCCGGGGGTTCGTACAATGAGCAGTTCTTC,CASSFSGGSYNEQFF
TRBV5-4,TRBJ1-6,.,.,TGTGCCAGCAGCTTGTTGACGGAGAGAAATTCACCCCTCCACTTT,CASSLLTERNSPLHF
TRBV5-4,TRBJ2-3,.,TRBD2,TGTGCCAGCAGTCCTGGGACTAGCGGGGTCACAGATACGCAGTATTTT,CASSPGTSGVTDTQYF
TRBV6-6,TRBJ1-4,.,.,TGTGCCAGCAGTTATAACAGTGGGAGCAATGAAAAACTGTTTTTT,CASSYNSGSNEKLFF
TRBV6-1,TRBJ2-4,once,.,TGTGCCAGCAGTGTACTCAGGGGAAACATTCAGTACTTC,CASSVLRGNIQYF
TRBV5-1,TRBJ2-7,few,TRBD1,TGCGCCAGCAGCTTCGACGGGACAGGGGGCGAGCAGTACTTC,CASSFDGTGGEQYF
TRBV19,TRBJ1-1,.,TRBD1,TGTGCCAGTAGCGTATTTTCAGGGGGTTTTTTGAACACTGAAGCTTTCTTT,CASSVFSGGFLNTEAFF
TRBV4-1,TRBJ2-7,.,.,TGCGCCAGCAGCCAAGATTTAGCGAACCTCTACGAGCAGTACTTC,CASSQDLANLYEQYF
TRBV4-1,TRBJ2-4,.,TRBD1,TGCGCCAGCAGCCAAGATAGGCTGGCGGGACAGGGAGCCAAAAACATTCAGTACTTC,CASSQDRLAGQGAKNIQYF
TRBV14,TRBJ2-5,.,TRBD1,TGTGCCAGCAGCCGGGCAGGGGGAACAGAGACCCAGTACTTC,CASSRAGGTETQYF
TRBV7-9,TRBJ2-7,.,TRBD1,TGTGCCAGCAGCCCTACAACAGGGGCTCGCTACGAGCAGTACTTC,CASSPTTGARYEQYF
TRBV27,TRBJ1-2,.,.,TGTGCCAGCAGACGTGGACAGAATCATAGGGGCTACACCTTC,CASRRGQNHRGYTF
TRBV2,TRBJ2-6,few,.,TGTGCCAGCGGGGCCCACAACTCTGGGGCCAACGTCCTGACTTTC,CASGAHNSGANVLTF
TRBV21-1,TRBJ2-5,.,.,TGTGCCAGCAGCAAACGGGGGGCTCAAGAGACCCAGTACTTC,CASSKRGAQETQYF
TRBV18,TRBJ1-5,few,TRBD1,TGTGCCAGCTCCCGGGACAGACTTAATCAGCCCCAGCATTTT,CASSRDRLNQPQHF
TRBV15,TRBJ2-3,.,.,TGTGCCACCAGTGGTAGTTCAGATACGCAGTATTTT,CATSGSSDTQYF
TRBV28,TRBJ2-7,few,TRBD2,TGTGCCAGCAGTTTGGTCAGCGGGAGCTCCTACGAGCAGTACTTC,CASSLVSGSSYEQYF
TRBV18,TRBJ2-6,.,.,TGTGCCAGCTCACCGAAACAGGGTTCTGGGGCCAACGTCCTGACTTTC,CASSPKQGSGANVLTF
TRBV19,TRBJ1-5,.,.,TGTGCCAGTACTACGGTAGGGGGGGCGGTTCAGCCCCAGCATTTT,CASTTVGGAVQPQHF
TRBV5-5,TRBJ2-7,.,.,TGTGCCAGCAGCCTCAGACAGGGTTGGGCAAGCGGGGGCCACGAGCAGTACTTC,CASSLRQGWASGGHEQYF
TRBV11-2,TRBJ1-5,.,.,TGTGCCAGCAGCCCGGAGGGACAGCCCCAGCATTTT,CASSPEGQPQHF
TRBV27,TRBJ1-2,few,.,TGTGCCAGCAGTATCACAGGTCTTTATGGCTACACCTTC,CASSITGLYGYTF
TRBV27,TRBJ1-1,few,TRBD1,TGTGCCAGCAGTTGGGGACAGTCGAACACTGAAGCTTTCTTT,CASSWGQSNTEAFF
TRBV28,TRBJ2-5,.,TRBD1,TGTGCCAGCAGTTTGGCGAGGACAGGGAACCCCGGAGAGACCCAGTACTTC,CASSLARTGNPGETQYF
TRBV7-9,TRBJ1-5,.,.,TGTGCCAGCAGCCCACAGTATAGCAATCAGCCCCAGCATTTT,CASSPQYSNQPQHF
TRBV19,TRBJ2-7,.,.,TGTGCCACCGCAGGACTTTCACCGACTTACGAGCAGTACTTC,CATAGLSPTYEQYF
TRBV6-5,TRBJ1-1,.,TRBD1,TGTGCCAGTGGGGCAGGGGGCTCTCGAGCTTTCTTT,CASGAGGSRAFF
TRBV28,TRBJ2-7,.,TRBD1,TGTGCCAGCAGTCCTACCGGGACAGGGTCGTACGAGCAGTACTTC,CASSPTGTGSYEQYF
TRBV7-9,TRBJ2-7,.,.,TGTTCCAGCAGACCAGCAATTCCGACAGGGAGGTCCTACGAGCAGTACTTC,CSSRPAIPTGRSYEQYF
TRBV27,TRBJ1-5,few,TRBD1,TGTGCCAGCAGTCCGGACAGGGACTCGGAGCCCCAGCATTTT,CASSPDRDSEPQHF
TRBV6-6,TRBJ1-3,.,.,TGTGCCAGCAGTTACCTTGGACAGACTTCTGGAAACACCATATATTTT,CASSYLGQTSGNTIYF
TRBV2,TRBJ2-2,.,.,TGTGCCAGCAGTGAATCCCAGGGTCTGATCGGGGAGCTGTTTTTT,CASSESQGLIGELFF
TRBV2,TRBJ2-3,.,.,TGTGCCAGCAGTAATAACGGGGATTTACCGTCAGATACGCAGTATTTT,CASSNNGDLPSDTQYF
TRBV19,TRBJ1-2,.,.,TGTGCCAGTAGTATAGATCAAAAGGAGCTCGACTATGGCTACACCTTC,CASSIDQKELDYGYTF
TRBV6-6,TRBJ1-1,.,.,TGTGCCAGCAGTTACTCGGGGCCACGCGAAGCTTTCTTT,CASSYSGPREAFF